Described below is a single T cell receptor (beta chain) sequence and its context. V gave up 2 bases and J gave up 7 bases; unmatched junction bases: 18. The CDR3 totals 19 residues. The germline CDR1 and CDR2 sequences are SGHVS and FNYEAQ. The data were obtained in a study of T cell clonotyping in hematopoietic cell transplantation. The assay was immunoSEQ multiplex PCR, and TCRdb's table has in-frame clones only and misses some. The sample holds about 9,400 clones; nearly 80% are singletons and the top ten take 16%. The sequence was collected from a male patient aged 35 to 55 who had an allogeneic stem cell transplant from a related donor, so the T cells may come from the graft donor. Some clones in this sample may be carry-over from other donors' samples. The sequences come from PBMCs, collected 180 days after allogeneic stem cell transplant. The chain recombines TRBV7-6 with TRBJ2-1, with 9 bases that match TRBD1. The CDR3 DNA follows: TGTGCCAGCAGCTTAAAGAGCCGGGACAGGGAAATTATTAGAAATGAGCAGTTCTTC. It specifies CASSLKSRDREIIRNEQFF.